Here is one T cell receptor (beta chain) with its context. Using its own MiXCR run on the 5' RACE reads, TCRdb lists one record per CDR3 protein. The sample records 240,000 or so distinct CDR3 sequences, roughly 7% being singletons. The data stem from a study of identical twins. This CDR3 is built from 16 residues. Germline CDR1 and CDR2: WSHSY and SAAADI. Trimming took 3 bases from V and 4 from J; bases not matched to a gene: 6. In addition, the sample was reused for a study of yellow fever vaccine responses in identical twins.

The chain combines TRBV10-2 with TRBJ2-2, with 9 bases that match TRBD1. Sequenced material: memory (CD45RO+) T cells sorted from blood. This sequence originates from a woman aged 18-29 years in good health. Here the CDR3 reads CASSDWDRAGTGELFF. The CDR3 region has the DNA TGCGCCAGCAGTGATTGGGACAGGGCAGGCACCGGGGAGCTGTTTTTT.